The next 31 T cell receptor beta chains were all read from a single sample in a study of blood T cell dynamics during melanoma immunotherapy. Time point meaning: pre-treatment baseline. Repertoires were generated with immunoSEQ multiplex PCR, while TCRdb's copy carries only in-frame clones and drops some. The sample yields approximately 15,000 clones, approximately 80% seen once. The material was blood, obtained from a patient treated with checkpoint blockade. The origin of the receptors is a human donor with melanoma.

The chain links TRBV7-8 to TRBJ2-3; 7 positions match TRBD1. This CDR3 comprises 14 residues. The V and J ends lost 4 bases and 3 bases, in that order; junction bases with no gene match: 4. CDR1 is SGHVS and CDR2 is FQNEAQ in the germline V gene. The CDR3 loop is CASSSTGKTDTQYF. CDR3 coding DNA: TGTGCCAGCAGCTCGACAGGGAAGACAGATACGCAGTATTTT.

CDR3 sequence reads: CASSQEWGSYNEQFF. As DNA, the CDR3 is TGTGCCAGCAGCCAAGAGTGGGGGTCCTACAATGAGCAGTTCTTC. This chain connects TRBV4-2 to TRBJ2-1, with D perhaps being TRBD1 or TRBD2 (5 bases each). The CDR3 covers 15 residues. Germline CDR1 is LGHNA and CDR2 is YNFKEQ. Between the trimmed V and J ends, which lost 0 bases and 1 base, there was a span of 7 bases.

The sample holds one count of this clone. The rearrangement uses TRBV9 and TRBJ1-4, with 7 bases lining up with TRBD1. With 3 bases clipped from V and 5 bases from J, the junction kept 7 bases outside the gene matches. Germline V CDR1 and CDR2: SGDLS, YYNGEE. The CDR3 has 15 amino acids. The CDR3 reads CASSAGDSRNEKLFF. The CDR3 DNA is TGTGCCAGCAGCGCGGGGGACAGTAGAAATGAAAAACTGTTTTTT.

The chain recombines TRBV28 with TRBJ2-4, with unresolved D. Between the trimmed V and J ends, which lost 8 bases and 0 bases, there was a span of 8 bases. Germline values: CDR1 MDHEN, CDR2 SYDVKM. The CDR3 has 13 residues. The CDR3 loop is CASRDLAKNIQYF. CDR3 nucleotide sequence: TGTGCCAGCCGCGACCTAGCCAAAAACATTCAGTACTTC.

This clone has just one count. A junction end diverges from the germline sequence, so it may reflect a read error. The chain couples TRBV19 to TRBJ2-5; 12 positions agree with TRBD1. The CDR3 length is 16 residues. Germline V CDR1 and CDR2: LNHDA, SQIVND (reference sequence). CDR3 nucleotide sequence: TGTGCCAGTACCGCCGAAGGGGACAGGGGGCAAGGGACCCAGTACTTC. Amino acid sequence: CASTAEGDRGQGTQYF.

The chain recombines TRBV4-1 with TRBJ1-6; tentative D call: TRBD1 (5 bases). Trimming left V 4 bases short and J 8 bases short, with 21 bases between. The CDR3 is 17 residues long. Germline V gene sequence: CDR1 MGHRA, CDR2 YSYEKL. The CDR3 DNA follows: TGCGCCAGCAGCCCATTGGGGGGGGGTCGGAGGGATTCACCCCTCCACTTT. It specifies CASSPLGGGRRDSPLHF.

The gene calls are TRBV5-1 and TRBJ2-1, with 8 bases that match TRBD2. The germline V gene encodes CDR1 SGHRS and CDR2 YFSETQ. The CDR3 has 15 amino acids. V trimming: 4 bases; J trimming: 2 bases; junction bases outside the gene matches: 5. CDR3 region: CASSQTSGAYNEQFF. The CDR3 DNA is TGCGCCAGCAGCCAAACTAGCGGAGCCTACAATGAGCAGTTCTTC.

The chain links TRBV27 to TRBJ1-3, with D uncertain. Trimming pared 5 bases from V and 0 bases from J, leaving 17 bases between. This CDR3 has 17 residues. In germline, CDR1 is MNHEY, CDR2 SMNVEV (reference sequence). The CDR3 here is CASSPRVVPVSGNTIYF. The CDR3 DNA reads TGTGCCAGCAGTCCCCGTGTCGTTCCCGTCTCTGGAAACACCATATATTTT.

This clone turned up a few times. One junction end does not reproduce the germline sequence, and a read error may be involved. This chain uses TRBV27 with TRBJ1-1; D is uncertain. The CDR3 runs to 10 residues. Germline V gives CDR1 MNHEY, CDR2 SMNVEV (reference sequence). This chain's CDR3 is CASGFREAFF. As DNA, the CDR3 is TGTGCCAGCGGTTTCCGTGAAGCTTTCTTT.

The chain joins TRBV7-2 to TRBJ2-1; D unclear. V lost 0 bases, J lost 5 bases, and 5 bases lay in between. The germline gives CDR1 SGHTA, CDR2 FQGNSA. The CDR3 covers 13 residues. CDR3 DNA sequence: TGTGCCAGCAGCTTAGCGAGGCACAATGAGCAGTTCTTC. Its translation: CASSLARHNEQFF.

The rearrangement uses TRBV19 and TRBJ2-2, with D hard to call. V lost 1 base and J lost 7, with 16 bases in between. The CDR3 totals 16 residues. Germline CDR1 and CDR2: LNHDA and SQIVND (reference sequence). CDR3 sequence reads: CASSIVKTRSNGELFF. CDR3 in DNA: TGTGCCAGTAGTATAGTTAAGACCCGATCAAACGGGGAGCTGTTTTTT.

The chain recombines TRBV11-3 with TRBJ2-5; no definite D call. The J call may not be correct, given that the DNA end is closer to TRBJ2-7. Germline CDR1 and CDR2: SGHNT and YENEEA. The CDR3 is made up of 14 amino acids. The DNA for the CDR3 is TGTGCCAGCAGCTTATTCGGAGATTCCCTCGAGCAGTACTTC. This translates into CASSLFGDSLEQYF.

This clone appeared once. CDR3 DNA sequence: TGTGCCAGCAGCGCAGAAACTAGCGGGAGATGGGGTACAGATACGCAGTATTTT. Its protein product is CASSAETSGRWGTDTQYF. J is TRBJ2-3 and V is TRBV28; 11 bases agree with TRBD2. The V gene's germline CDR1 is MDHEN and CDR2 SYDVKM. V was clipped by 6 bases and J by 3 bases; unmatched bases: 14. CDR3 length equals 18 residues.

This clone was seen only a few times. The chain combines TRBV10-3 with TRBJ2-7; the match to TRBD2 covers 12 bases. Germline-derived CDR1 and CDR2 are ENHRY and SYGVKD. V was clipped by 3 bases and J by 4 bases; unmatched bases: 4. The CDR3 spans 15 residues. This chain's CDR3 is CAISEGLAGLYEQYF. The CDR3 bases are TGTGCCATCAGTGAAGGACTAGCGGGGCTGTACGAGCAGTACTTC.

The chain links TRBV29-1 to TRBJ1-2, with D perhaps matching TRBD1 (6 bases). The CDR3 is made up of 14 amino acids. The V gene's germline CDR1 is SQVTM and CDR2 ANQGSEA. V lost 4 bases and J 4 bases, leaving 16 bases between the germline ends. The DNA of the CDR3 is TGCAGCGTTGTGGGGGCCCGAGGCACCTATGGCTACACCTTC. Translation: CSVVGARGTYGYTF. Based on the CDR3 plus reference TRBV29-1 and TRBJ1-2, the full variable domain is SAVISQKPSRDICQRGTSLTIQCQVDSQVTMMFWYRQQPGQSLTLIATANQGSEATYESGFVIDKFPISRPNLTFSTLTVSNMSPEDSSIYLCSVVGARGTYGYTFGSGTRLTVV.

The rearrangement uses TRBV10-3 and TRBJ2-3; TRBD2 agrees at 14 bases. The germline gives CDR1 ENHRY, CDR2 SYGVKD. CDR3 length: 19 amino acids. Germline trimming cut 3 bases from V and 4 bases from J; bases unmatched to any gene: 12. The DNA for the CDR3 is TGTGCCATCAGTGAAAGCGGACTAGCGGGAGGTGGTGGAGCAGATACGCAGTATTTT. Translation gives CAISESGLAGGGGADTQYF.

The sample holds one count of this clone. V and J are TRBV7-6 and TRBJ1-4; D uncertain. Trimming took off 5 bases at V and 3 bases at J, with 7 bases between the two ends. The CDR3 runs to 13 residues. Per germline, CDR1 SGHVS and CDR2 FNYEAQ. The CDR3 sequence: CASSPGSNEKLFF. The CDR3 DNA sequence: TGTGCCAGCAGCCCGGGATCTAATGAAAAACTGTTTTTT. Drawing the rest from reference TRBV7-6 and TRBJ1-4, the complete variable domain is GAGVSQSPRYKVTKRGQDVALRCDPISGHVSLYWYRQALGQGPEFLTYFNYEAQQDKSGLPNDRFSAERPEGSISTLTIQRTEQRDSAMYRCASSPGSNEKLFFGSGTQLSVL.

In DNA form, the CDR3 reads TGTGCCAGTAGTATAGGTCGGCTAGCGGGGATCTACAATGAGCAGTTCTTC. Its translation: CASSIGRLAGIYNEQFF. The V call is TRBV19, the J call TRBJ2-1, with TRBD2 identical over 9 bases. Germline V gene lookup returns CDR1 LNHDA and CDR2 SQIVND (reference sequence). This CDR3 is built from 17 residues. J lost 3 bases, V lost 1 base, and 7 bases had no gene match.

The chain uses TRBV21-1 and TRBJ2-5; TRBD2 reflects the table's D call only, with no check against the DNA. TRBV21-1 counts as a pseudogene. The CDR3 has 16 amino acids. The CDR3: CASSSRTPTRAETQYF. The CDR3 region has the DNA TGTGCCAGCAGCTCCCGGACTCCCACGAGGGCAGAGACCCAGTACTTC.

The CDR3 region has the DNA TGTGCCAGCAGATACACGGGACGATCCTACGAGCAGTACTTC. Translated: CASRYTGRSYEQYF. V is TRBV6-1 and J is TRBJ2-7; D is perhaps TRBD1 or TRBD2 (5 bases each). The CDR3 sequence is 14 residues long. CDR1 is MNHNS, CDR2 SASEGT, per germline. Between the trimmed V and J ends, which lost 6 bases and 1 base, there was a span of 13 bases.

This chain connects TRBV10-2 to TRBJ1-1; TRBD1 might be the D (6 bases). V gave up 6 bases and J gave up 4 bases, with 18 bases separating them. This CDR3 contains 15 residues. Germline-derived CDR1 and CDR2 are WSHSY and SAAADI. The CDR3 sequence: CASSGGPLRGTEAFF. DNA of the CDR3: TGCGCCAGCAGCGGGGGGCCCCTGAGGGGCACTGAAGCTTTCTTT.

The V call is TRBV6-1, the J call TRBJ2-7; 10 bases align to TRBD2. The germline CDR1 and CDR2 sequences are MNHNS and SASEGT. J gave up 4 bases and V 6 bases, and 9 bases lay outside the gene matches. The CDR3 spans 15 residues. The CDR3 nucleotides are TGTGCCAGCAGAGGATCACTAGCGGGGCTTTACGAGCAGTACTTC. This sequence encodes CASRGSLAGLYEQYF.

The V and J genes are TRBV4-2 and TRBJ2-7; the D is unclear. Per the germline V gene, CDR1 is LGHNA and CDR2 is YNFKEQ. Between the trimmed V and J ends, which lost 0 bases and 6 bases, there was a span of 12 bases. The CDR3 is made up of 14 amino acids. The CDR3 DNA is TGTGCCAGCAGCCAAGAACCTAACGTCGGCGAGCAGTACTTC. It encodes CASSQEPNVGEQYF.

CDR3 in amino acids: CASSATTGSGANVLTF. The CDR3 DNA follows: TGTGCCAGCAGCGCCACGACGGGCTCTGGGGCCAACGTCCTGACTTTC. The V and J genes are TRBV9 and TRBJ2-6, with D uncertain. Germline V lookup: CDR1 SGDLS, CDR2 YYNGEE. The CDR3 covers 16 residues. The germline V and J ends were trimmed by 3 bases and 0 bases, with 10 bases remaining between them.

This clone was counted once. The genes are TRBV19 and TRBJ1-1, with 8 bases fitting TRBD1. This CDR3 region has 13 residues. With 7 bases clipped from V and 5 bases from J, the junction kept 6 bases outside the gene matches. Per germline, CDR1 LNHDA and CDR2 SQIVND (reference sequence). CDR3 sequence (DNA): TGTGCCAGTACCCCGACAGGGGAAACTGAAGCTTTCTTT. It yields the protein CASTPTGETEAFF.

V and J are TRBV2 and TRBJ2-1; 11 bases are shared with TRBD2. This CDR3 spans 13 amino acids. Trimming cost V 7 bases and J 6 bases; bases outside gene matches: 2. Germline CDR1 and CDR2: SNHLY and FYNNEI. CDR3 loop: CASTGLAGNEQFF. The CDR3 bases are TGTGCCAGCACCGGACTAGCGGGCAATGAGCAGTTCTTC.

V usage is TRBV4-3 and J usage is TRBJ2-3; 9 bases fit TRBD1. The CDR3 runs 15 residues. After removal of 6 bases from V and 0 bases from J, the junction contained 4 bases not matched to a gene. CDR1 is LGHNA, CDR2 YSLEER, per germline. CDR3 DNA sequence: TGCGCCAGCAGAGAAGGACAGGGGAGCACAGATACGCAGTATTTT. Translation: CASREGQGSTDTQYF.

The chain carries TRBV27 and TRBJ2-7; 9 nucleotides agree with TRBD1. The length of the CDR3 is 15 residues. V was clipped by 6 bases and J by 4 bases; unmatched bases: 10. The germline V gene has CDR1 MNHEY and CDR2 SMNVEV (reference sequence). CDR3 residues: CASRKGGQGIYEQYF. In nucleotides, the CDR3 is TGTGCCAGCAGGAAGGGAGGACAGGGGATTTACGAGCAGTACTTC.

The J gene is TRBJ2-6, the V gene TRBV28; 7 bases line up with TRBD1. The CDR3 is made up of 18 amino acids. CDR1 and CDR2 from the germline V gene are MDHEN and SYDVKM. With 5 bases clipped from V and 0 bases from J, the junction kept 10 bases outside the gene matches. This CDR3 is CASSPTGTALSGANVLTF. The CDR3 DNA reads TGTGCCAGCAGTCCAACCGGGACAGCCCTCTCTGGGGCCAACGTCCTGACTTTC.

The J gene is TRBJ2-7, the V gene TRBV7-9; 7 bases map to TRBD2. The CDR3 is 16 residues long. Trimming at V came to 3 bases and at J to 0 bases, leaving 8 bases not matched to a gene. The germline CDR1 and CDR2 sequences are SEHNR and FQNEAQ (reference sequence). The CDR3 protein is CASSLDSGRRSYEQYF. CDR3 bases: TGTGCCAGCAGCTTGGATAGCGGGCGCCGCTCCTACGAGCAGTACTTC.

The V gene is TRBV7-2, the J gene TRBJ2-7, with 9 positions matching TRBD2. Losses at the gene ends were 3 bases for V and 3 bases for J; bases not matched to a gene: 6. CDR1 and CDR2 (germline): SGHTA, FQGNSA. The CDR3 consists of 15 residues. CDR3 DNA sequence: TGTGCCAGCAGCTTGACTAGCGGAAGCTACTACGAGCAGTACTTC. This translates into CASSLTSGSYYEQYF. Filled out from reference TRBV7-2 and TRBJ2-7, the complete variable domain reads GAGVSQSPSNKVTEKGKDVELRCDPISGHTALYWYRQSLGQGLEFLIYFQGNSAPDKSGLPSDRFSAERTGGSVSTLTIQRTQQEDSAVYLCASSLTSGSYYEQYFGPGTRLTVT.